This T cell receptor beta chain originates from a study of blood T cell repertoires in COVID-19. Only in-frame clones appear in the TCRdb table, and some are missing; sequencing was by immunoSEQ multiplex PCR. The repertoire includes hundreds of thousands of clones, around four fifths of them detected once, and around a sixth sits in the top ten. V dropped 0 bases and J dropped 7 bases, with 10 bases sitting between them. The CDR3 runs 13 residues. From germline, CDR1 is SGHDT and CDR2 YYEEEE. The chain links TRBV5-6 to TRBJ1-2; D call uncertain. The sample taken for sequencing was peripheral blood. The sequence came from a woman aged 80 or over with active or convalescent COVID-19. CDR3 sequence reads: CASSLAGDFGYTF. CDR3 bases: TGTGCCAGCAGCTTGGCCGGGGATTTTGGCTACACCTTC.